The entry below describes one T cell receptor (beta chain). Methods used by the authors: It was from reference gene primer amplification that nucleated cell counts were estimated. Generated by immunoSEQ multiplex PCR, the TCRdb table keeps only in-frame clones and is missing some. The V and J calls and clone size come from that table; D and trimming were worked out from the DNA. The data show 15,000 to 20,000 clones, with about nine tenths seen just once and around 10% held by the top ten. Trimming cost V 6 bases and J 0 bases; bases outside gene matches: 10. This CDR3 comprises 18 residues. CDR1 is MNHEY, CDR2 SMNVEV, per germline (reference sequence). The entry originates in a study of blood T cell repertoires in COVID-19. Whole-study context: Samples came from the United States, Italy and Spain, spanning acute and convalescent COVID-19. PBMCs, B-cell-depleted T cells, or T cells provided the cDNA or gDNA that made up the material.

V usage is TRBV27 and J usage is TRBJ2-6; 8 bases align to TRBD1. The sequence came from a human donor in a cohort sampled during active COVID-19. Sequencing was performed on peripheral blood. CDR3 protein: CASRPRGQVDSGANVLTF. As DNA, the CDR3 is TGTGCCAGCAGACCTAGGGGACAGGTGGACTCTGGGGCCAACGTCCTGACTTTC.